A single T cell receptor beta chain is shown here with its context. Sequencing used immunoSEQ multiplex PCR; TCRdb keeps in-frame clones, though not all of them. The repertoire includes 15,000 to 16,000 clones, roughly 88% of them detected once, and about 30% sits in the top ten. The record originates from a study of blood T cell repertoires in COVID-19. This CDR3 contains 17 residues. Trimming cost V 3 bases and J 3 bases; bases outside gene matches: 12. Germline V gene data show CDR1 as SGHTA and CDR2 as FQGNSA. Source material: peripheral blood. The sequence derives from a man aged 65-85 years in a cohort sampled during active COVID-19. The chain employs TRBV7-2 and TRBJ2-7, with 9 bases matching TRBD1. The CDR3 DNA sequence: TGTGCCAGCAGCTTCCCCCGGGGGACAGGGCTCTTCTACGAGCAGTACTTC. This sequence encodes CASSFPRGTGLFYEQYF.